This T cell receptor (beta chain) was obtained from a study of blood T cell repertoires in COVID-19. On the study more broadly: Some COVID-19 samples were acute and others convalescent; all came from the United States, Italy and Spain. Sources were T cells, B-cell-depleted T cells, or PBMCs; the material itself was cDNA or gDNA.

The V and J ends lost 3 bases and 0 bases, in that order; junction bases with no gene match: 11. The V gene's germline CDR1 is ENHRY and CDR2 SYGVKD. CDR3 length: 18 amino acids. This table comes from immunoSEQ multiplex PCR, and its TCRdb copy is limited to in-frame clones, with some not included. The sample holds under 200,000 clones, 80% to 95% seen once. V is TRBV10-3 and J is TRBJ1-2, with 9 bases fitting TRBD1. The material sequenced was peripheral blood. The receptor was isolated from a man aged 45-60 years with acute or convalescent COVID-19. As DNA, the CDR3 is TGTGCCATCAGTGACCCAACAGGGGGCCCCTCTTCTAACTATGGCTACACCTTC. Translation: CAISDPTGGPSSNYGYTF.